This is a list of T cell receptor beta chains from one sample in a study of shared clonotypes between healthy human individuals. Some clones are missing from TCRdb's copy, which holds only in-frame ones; the method was immunoSEQ multiplex PCR. This sample has more than 2 million clones, with 93% found just once. The material sequenced was naive CD8+ T cells from PBMCs. Receptor source: a young man in good health. Some clones in this sample may be carry-over from other donors' samples. Both conserved end residues are part of each CDR3. Each record gives: V gene, clone size, CDR3 length, J gene, D gene, CDR3 protein, CDR3 DNA. A D gene is named only where the DNA matches it firmly. The size field is filled for only some rows; it gives once, few, many or a size class.

>TRBV5-1|.|15|TRBJ2-7|TRBD2
CASSLSLAGANEQYF
TGCGCCAGCAGCTTGTCTCTAGCGGGAGCTAACGAGCAGTACTTC
>TRBV28|.|14|TRBJ1-2|.
CASSLALGIYGYTF
TGTGCCAGCAGTTTAGCCCTCGGGATCTATGGCTACACCTTC
>TRBV30|.|14|TRBJ2-7|.
CAWGRLARAHEQYF
TGTGCCTGGGGGCGGTTAGCCCGCGCCCACGAGCAGTACTTC
>TRBV5-6|few|13|TRBJ1-1|.
CASSSGGFTEAFF
TGTGCCAGCAGCTCCGGAGGCTTCACTGAAGCTTTCTTT
>TRBV10-3|once|12|TRBJ1-1|.
CAIRVDSSEAFF
TGTGCCATCAGGGTGGACTCTTCTGAAGCTTTCTTT
>TRBV13|.|11|TRBJ1-1|.
CASSLDTEAFF
TGTGCCAGCAGCTTAGACACTGAAGCTTTCTTT
>TRBV13|.|16|TRBJ2-1|TRBD1
CASSPRTGGASNEQFF
TGTGCCAGCAGCCCCCGGACAGGGGGCGCTTCCAATGAGCAGTTCTTC
>TRBV19|.|15|TRBJ2-5|TRBD2
CASSIGGSPRETQYF
TGTGCCAGTAGTATCGGCGGGAGCCCCCGGGAGACCCAGTACTTC
>TRBV7-6|.|13|TRBJ2-7|.
CASSPPGSYEQYF
TGTGCCAGCAGCCCCCCGGGCTCCTACGAGCAGTACTTC
>TRBV9|.|16|TRBJ2-1|TRBD2
CASSPWTSGSNNEQFF
TGTGCCAGCAGCCCCTGGACTAGCGGGAGCAACAATGAGCAGTTCTTC
>TRBV6-5|.|14|TRBJ1-6|.
CASSYPRSGSPLHF
TGTGCCAGCAGTTACCCCCGGTCGGGGTCACCCCTCCACTTT
>TRBV7-9|once|14|TRBJ2-3|.
CASSSEGSTDTQYF
TGTGCCAGCAGCTCGGAGGGTAGCACAGATACGCAGTATTTT
>TRBV27|.|15|TRBJ1-5|.
CASSLSSYSNQPQHF
TGTGCCAGCAGTTTATCGTCGTATAGCAATCAGCCCCAGCATTTT
>TRBV9|.|14|TRBJ2-1|.
CASSAGTNRDEQFF
TGTGCCAGCAGCGCGGGAACTAACAGGGATGAGCAGTTCTTC
>TRBV7-2|.|16|TRBJ2-3|.
CASSLEGPGPTDTQYF
TGTGCCAGCAGCTTAGAGGGGCCGGGGCCCACAGATACGCAGTATTTT
>TRBV18|.|14|TRBJ1-3|.
CASSPPESGNTIYF
TGTGCCAGCTCCCCTCCAGAATCTGGAAACACCATATATTTT
>TRBV27|.|13|TRBJ2-1|.
CASSSLTTGEQFF
TGTGCCAGCAGTTCCCTGACTACCGGTGAGCAGTTCTTC
>TRBV19|.|14|TRBJ2-7|TRBD1
CASKWGTGYYEQYF
TGTGCCAGTAAGTGGGGGACAGGGTACTACGAGCAGTACTTC
>TRBV19|.|16|TRBJ2-1|TRBD2
CASSPGLAGVYNEQFF
TGTGCCAGTAGTCCGGGGCTAGCGGGAGTCTACAATGAGCAGTTCTTC
>TRBV11-2|.|15|TRBJ2-7|.
CASSAYRSLSYEQYF
TGTGCCAGCAGCGCCTACAGAAGCCTTTCCTACGAGCAGTACTTC
>TRBV14|.|15|TRBJ2-3|TRBD2
CASSQTSGRADTQYF
TGTGCCAGCAGCCAGACTAGCGGGAGGGCAGATACGCAGTATTTT
>TRBV4-1|.|15|TRBJ1-5|.
CASSPWGGNNQPQHF
TGCGCCAGCAGCCCTTGGGGGGGGAACAATCAGCCCCAGCATTTT
>TRBV7-6|.|17|TRBJ1-1|TRBD1
CASSLALPGQGNTEAFF
TGTGCCAGCAGCTTAGCTCTACCGGGACAGGGGAACACTGAAGCTTTCTTT
>TRBV13|.|16|TRBJ2-7|TRBD2
CASSIGLAGNSYEQYF
TGTGCCAGCAGTATAGGACTAGCGGGGAACTCCTACGAGCAGTACTTC
>TRBV5-1|.|14|TRBJ2-1|TRBD2
CASSTSGRGYEQFF
TGCGCCAGCAGCACTAGCGGGAGAGGCTATGAGCAGTTCTTC
>TRBV19|.|15|TRBJ2-4|.
CASSMMALAKNIQYF
TGTGCCAGTAGTATGATGGCATTAGCCAAAAACATTCAGTACTTC
>TRBV27|once|15|TRBJ2-7|.
CASSSPGQDAYEQYF
TGTGCCAGCAGTAGCCCCGGCCAGGACGCCTACGAGCAGTACTTC
>TRBV7-8|.|10|TRBJ1-3|TRBD1
CASTSGQRYF
TGTGCCAGCACATCGGGACAGAGGTATTTT
>TRBV9|.|15|TRBJ2-3|.
CASSVFSGAGDTQYF
TGTGCCAGCAGCGTTTTTTCGGGGGCCGGAGATACGCAGTATTTT
>TRBV27|.|15|TRBJ2-5|TRBD2
CASSLGSGNYETQYF
TGTGCCAGCAGTTTGGGTAGCGGGAATTATGAGACCCAGTACTTC
>TRBV5-6|.|13|TRBJ2-1|.
CASSLGRRDEQFF
TGTGCCAGCAGCTTGGGCAGGAGGGATGAGCAGTTCTTC